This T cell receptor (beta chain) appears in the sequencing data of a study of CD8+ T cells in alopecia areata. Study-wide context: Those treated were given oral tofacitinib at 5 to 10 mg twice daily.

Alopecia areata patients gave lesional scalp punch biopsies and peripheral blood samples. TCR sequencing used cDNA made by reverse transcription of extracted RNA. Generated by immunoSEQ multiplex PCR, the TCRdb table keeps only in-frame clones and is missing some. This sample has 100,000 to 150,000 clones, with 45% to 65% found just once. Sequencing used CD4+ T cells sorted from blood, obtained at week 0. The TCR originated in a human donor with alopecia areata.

The CDR3 spells CASSYRDRDTEAFF. The CDR3 coding sequence is TGTGCCAGCAGTTACCGGGACAGGGATACTGAAGCTTTCTTT. The rearrangement links TRBV27 to TRBJ1-1; 9 nucleotides line up with TRBD1. CDR3 length: 14 residues. Germline loops: CDR1 MNHEY, CDR2 SMNVEV (reference sequence). V was clipped by 4 bases and J by 5 bases; unmatched bases: 5.